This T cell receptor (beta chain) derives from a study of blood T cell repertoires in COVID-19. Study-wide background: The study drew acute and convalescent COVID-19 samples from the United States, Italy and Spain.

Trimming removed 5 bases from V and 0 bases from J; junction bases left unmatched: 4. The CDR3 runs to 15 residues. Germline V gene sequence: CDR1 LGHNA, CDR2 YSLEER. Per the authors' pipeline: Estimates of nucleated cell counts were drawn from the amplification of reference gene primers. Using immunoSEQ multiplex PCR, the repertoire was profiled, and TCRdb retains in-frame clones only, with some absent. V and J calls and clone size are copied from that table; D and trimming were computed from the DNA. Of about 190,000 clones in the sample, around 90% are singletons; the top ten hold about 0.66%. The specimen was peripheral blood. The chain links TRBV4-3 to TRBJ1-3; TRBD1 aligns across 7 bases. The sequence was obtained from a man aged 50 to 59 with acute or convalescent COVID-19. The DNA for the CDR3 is TGCGCCAGCAGCGCGGGACAGTACTCTGGAAACACCATATATTTT. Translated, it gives CASSAGQYSGNTIYF.